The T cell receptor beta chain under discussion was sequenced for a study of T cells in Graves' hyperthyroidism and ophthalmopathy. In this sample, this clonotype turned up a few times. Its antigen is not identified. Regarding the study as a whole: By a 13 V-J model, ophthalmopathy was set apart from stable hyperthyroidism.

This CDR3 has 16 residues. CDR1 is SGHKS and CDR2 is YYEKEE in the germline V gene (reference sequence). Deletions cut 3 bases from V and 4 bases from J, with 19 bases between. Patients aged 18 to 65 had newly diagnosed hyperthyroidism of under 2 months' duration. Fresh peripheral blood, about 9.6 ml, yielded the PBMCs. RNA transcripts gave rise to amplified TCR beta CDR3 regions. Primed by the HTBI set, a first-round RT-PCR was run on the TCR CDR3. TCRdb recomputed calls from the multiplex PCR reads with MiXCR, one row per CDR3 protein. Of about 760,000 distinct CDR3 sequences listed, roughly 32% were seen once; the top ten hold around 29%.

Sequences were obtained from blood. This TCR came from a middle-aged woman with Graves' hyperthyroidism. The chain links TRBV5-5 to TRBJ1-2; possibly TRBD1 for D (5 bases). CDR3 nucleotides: TGTGCCAGCAGCTCAACCTCGACAGCCAAGACCTATGGCTACACCTTC. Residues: CASSSTSTAKTYGYTF. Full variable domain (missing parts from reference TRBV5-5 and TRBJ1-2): DAGVTQSPTHLIKTRGQQVTLRCSPISGHKSVSWYQQVLGQGPQFIFQYYEKEERGRGNFPDRFSARQFPNYSSELNVNALLLGDSALYLCASSSTSTAKTYGYTFGSGTRLTVV.